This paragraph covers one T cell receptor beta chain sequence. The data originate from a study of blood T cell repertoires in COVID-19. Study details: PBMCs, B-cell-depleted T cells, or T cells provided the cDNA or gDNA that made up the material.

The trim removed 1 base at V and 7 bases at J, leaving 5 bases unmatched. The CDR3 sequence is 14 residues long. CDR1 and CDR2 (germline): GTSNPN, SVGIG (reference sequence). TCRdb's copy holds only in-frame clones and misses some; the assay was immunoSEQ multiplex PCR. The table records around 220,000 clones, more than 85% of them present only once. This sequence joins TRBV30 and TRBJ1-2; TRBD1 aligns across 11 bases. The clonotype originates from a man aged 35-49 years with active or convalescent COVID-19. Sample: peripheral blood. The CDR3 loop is CAWSGGQGVSGYTF. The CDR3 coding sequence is TGTGCCTGGAGTGGGGGACAGGGGGTCTCTGGCTACACCTTC.